This entry concerns a single T cell receptor beta chain. The junction had 6 bases not matched to a gene; V was cut back by 9 bases and J by 4 bases. There are 13 residues in the CDR3. Germline V gives CDR1 ENHRY, CDR2 SYGVKD. These data are taken from a study of blood T cell repertoires in COVID-19. Repertoires were generated with immunoSEQ multiplex PCR, while TCRdb's copy carries only in-frame clones and drops some. In the table there are about 150,000 clones, around 90% of which are singletons. V usage is TRBV10-3 and J usage is TRBJ2-7, with 10 bases fitting TRBD2. The sequencing input was peripheral blood. The receptor was derived from a man aged 45-65 years with acute or convalescent COVID-19. CDR3 DNA: TGTGCCATTAGCGGGAGGCCCCCTTACGAGCAGTACTTC. Protein sequence: CAISGRPPYEQYF.